This T cell receptor beta chain appears in the sequencing data of a study of regulatory T cells in long-lasting Graves disease. Study-level points and caveats: Accuracy was possibly reduced by small sample size.

Time point defined: persistent/refractory GD, antithyroid drugs over 5 years with positive TRAb. The authors made the TCR library using RNA they extracted from PBMCs. CDR1 MNHEY and CDR2 SMNVEV come from the germline V gene (reference sequence). The V end lost 0 bases, the J end lost 4 bases, and 13 bases lay between the germline ends. The CDR3 covers 15 residues. As regards this clonotype: Its antigen remains unknown.

Library construction for TCR beta used iRepertoire HTBI primers and Arm-PCR of CDR3 regions. TCRdb re-called the multiplex PCR reads with MiXCR, one entry per CDR3 protein. Here the sample spans under 450,000 distinct CDR3 sequences, roughly 24% being singletons. Source: peripheral blood mononuclear cells (PBMCs), taken when the disease was refractory, from a patient treated with antithyroid drugs. The sequence came from a woman in her thirties or forties with Graves disease. The V call is TRBV27, the J call TRBJ2-7; D not certain. CDR3: CASSLSPGWGYEQYF. The CDR3 DNA is TGTGCCAGCAGTTTATCCCCCGGTTGGGGTTACGAGCAGTACTTC.